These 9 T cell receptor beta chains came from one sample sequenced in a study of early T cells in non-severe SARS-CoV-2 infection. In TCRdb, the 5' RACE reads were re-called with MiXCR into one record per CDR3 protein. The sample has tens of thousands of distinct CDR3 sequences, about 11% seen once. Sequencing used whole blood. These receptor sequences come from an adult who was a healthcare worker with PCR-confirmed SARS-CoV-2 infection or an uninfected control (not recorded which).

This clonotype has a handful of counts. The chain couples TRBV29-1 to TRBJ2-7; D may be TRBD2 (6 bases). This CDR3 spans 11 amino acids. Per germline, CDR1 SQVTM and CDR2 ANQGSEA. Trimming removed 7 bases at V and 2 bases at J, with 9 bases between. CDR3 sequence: CSARGAYEQYF. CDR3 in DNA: TGCAGCGCGCGGGGTGCCTACGAGCAGTACTTC.

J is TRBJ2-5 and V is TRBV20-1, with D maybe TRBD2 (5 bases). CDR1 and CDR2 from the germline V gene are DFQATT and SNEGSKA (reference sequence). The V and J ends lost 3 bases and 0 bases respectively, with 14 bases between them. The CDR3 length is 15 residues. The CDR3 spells CSASPPDWYQETQYF. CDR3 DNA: TGCAGTGCTAGTCCCCCGGACTGGTACCAAGAGACCCAGTACTTC.

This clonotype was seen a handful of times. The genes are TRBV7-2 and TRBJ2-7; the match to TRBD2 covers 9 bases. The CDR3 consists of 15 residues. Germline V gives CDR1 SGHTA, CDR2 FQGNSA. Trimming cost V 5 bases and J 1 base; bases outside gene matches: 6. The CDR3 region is CASSPGLASSYEQYF. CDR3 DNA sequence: TGTGCCAGCAGCCCCGGACTAGCGTCGTCCTACGAGCAGTACTTC. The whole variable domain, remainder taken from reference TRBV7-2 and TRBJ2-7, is GAGVSQSPSNKVTEKGKDVELRCDPISGHTALYWYRQSLGQGLEFLIYFQGNSAPDKSGLPSDRFSAERTGGSVSTLTIQRTQQEDSAVYLCASSPGLASSYEQYFGPGTRLTVT.

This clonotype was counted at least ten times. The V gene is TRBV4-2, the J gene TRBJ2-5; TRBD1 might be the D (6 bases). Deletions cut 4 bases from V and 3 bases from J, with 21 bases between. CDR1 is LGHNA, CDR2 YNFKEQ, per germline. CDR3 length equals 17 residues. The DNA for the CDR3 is TGTGCCAGCAGCCCCACGAGTGGGGGCCCCTCCGAAGAGACCCAGTACTTC. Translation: CASSPTSGGPSEETQYF.

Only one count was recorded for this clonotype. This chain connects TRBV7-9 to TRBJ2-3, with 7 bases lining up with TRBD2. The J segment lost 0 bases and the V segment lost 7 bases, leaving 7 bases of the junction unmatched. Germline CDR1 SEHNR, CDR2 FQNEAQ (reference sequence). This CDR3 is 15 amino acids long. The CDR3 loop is CASTHSSGSTDTQYF. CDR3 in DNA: TGTGCCAGCACCCACTCTAGCGGTAGCACAGATACGCAGTATTTT.

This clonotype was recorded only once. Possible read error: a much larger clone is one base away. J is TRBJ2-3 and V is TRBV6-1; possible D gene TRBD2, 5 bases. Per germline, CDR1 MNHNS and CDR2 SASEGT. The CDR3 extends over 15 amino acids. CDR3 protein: CASSEVTRSTDTLYF. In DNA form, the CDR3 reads TGTGCCAGCAGTGAAGTTACTAGGAGCACAGATACGCTGTATTTT.

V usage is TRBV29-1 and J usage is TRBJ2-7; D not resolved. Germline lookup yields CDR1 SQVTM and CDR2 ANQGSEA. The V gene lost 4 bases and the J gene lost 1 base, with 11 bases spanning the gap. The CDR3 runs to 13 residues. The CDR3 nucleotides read TGCAGCGTTGGTGGGAACCCTTCCTACGAGCAGTACTTC. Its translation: CSVGGNPSYEQYF.

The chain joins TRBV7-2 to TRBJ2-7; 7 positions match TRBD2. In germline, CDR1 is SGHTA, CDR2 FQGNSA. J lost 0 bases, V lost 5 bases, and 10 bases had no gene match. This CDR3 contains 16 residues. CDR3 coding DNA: TGTGCCAGCAGCCCCGCCGGGACTATGAGCTCCTACGAGCAGTACTTC. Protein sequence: CASSPAGTMSSYEQYF.

The CDR3: CASSLGTVKKTQYF. For the CDR3, the DNA is TGTGCCAGCAGTTTAGGGACAGTCAAGAAGACCCAGTACTTC. The genes are TRBV12-3 or TRBV12-4 and TRBJ2-5, with D possibly being TRBD1 (6 bases). V was shortened by 1 base and J by 6 bases, with 12 bases between the two germline ends. CDR3 size: 14 residues.